A single sample gave rise to the 28 T cell receptor beta chains below, sequenced in a study of technical replicates of blood from several donors. Libraries were prepared by immunoSEQ multiplex PCR; TCRdb keeps only in-frame clonotypes and omits some of them. The table lists roughly 80,000 clones, approximately 94% of them singletons, with 0.35% to 0.4% in the top ten. The specimen sequenced was T cells isolated from PBMCs. Source of these receptors: a human donor in good health.

The genes are TRBV28 and TRBJ2-7, with 7 bases that match TRBD1. The CDR3 extends over 15 amino acids. The junction had 9 bases not matched to a gene; V was cut back by 6 bases and J by 1 base. Germline-derived CDR1 and CDR2 are MDHEN and SYDVKM. Here the CDR3 reads CASRRGRAWSYEQYF. The CDR3 DNA reads TGTGCCAGCAGGAGGGGGCGGGCGTGGTCCTACGAGCAGTACTTC.

The chain joins TRBV4-1 to TRBJ1-5, with 7 bases fitting TRBD1. The V and J ends lost 0 bases and 3 bases, in that order; junction bases with no gene match: 8. This CDR3 has 17 residues. The germline CDR1 and CDR2 sequences are MGHRA and YSYEKL. For the CDR3, the DNA is TGCGCCAGCAGCCAAGAGGGGCCAGGGGGTGCCAATCAGCCCCAGCATTTT. As protein: CASSQEGPGGANQPQHF.

J is TRBJ1-1 and V is TRBV28, with D hard to call. CDR1 is MDHEN, CDR2 SYDVKM, per germline. This CDR3 spans 15 amino acids. Trimming left V 10 bases short and J 4 bases short, with 22 bases between. The CDR3 bases are TGTGCCACAGGAGCGGCAGGCGGAACTTTCACTGAAGCTTTCTTT. It encodes CATGAAGGTFTEAFF.

The V call is TRBV6-5, the J call TRBJ1-2; D not resolved. CDR3 size: 12 residues. Trimming removed 6 bases at V and 6 bases at J, with 11 bases between. From germline, CDR1 is MNHEY and CDR2 SVGAGI. This CDR3 reads CASSPGGHGYTF. The CDR3, as DNA: TGTGCCAGCAGCCCTGGCGGGCATGGCTACACCTTC.

The rearrangement uses TRBV2 and TRBJ2-7; maybe TRBD2 (5 bases). V was cut by 3 bases and J by 3 bases, with 12 bases left in between. Germline CDR1 reads SNHLY; CDR2 reads FYNNEI. CDR3 length: 14 residues. CDR3 bases: TGTGCCAGCAGTGAGAGGGCGGCCTACTACGAGCAGTACTTC. Its translation is CASSERAAYYEQYF.

The rearrangement joins TRBV9 to TRBJ2-2; D may be TRBD1 (5 bases). With 0 bases removed from V and 3 bases from J, the gap between germline ends came to 12 bases. The CDR3 contains 16 residues. Germline values: CDR1 SGDLS, CDR2 YYNGEE. The CDR3 here is CASSVDPRADTGELFF. The DNA of the CDR3 is TGTGCCAGCAGCGTAGACCCCAGGGCGGACACCGGGGAGCTGTTTTTT.

The chain combines TRBV7-6 with TRBJ1-4, with TRBD1 matching over 7 bases. V lost 0 bases to trimming and J lost 7 bases; unmatched junction nucleotides: 8. Germline V CDR1 and CDR2: SGHVS, FNYEAQ. The CDR3 spans 16 residues. In nucleotides, the CDR3 is TGTGCCAGCAGCTTAGCGGGAGGCAGGGGGAGTGAAAAACTGTTTTTT. As protein: CASSLAGGRGSEKLFF.

The rearrangement links TRBV4-2 to TRBJ1-5, with 8 bases aligning to TRBD1. Germline V gives CDR1 LGHNA, CDR2 YNFKEQ. The CDR3 contains 16 residues. Unmatched junction bases numbered 11, after V lost 3 bases and J lost 7 bases. The CDR3 DNA is TGTGCCAGCAGCCACGGAGAGCAGGGGGCCGAGCAGCCCCAGCATTTT. It translates to CASSHGEQGAEQPQHF.

The V call is TRBV4-3, the J call TRBJ2-5; TRBD1 matches 10 bases. V lost 5 bases to trimming and J lost 6 bases; unmatched junction nucleotides: 9. This CDR3 has 15 amino acids. Germline V gene sequence: CDR1 LGHNA, CDR2 YSLEER. CDR3 DNA sequence: TGCGCCAGCAGCGAAGTGACAGGGGGCTTAAAGACCCAGTACTTC. It specifies CASSEVTGGLKTQYF.

The V call is TRBV6-6, the J call TRBJ2-2; the D gene is possibly TRBD2 (5 bases). The germline V gene encodes CDR1 MNHNY and CDR2 SVGAGI (reference sequence). V dropped 6 bases and J dropped 4 bases, with 15 bases sitting between them. CDR3 size: 15 residues. CDR3 DNA sequence: TGTGCCAGCAGCACAGCCTCTAGCTCCACCGGGGAGCTGTTTTTT. The encoded protein is CASSTASSSTGELFF.

The chain has TRBV7-2 and TRBJ1-1, with D possibly TRBD1 on 6 matching bases. This CDR3 is 15 amino acids long. Germline V lookup: CDR1 SGHTA, CDR2 FQGNSA. V was trimmed by 5 bases and J by 2 bases, leaving 15 bases between them. The CDR3 DNA is TGTGCCAGCAGCGTGACAGGTTTGGGAAACACTGAAGCTTTCTTT. It codes for CASSVTGLGNTEAFF.

V usage is TRBV29-1 and J usage is TRBJ2-7; TRBD2 matches at 9 bases. Unmatched junction bases numbered 13, after V lost 6 bases and J lost 7 bases. The CDR3 has 14 residues. The germline V gene encodes CDR1 SQVTM and CDR2 ANQGSEA. CDR3 loop: CSVETSGVLGEQYF. The CDR3 nucleotides read TGCAGCGTGGAGACTAGCGGAGTTTTGGGGGAGCAGTACTTC.

Details on this clone: Germline is not matched at one junction end, which may reflect a read error. V gene TRBV5-4 combines with J gene TRBJ2-5, with 7 positions matching TRBD1. The CDR3 sequence is 15 residues long. CDR1 is SGHNT, CDR2 YYREEE, per germline (reference sequence). The CDR3 DNA reads as TGTGCCAGCAGGTTGGGACAGCTACACCAAGAGACCCAGTACTTC. Translation: CASRLGQLHQETQYF.

The CDR3 sequence: CASRTSSQYEQYF. The DNA for the CDR3 is TGTGCCAGTAGGACTAGCAGCCAGTACGAGCAGTACTTC. The chain employs TRBV6-5 and TRBJ2-7; 8 bases line up with TRBD2. The CDR3 length is 13 residues. Germline-derived CDR1 and CDR2 are MNHEY and SVGAGI. V trimming: 9 bases; J trimming: 4 bases; junction bases outside the gene matches: 8.

The CDR3 is CASSPGTSGGSYEQYF. The DNA for the CDR3 is TGCGCCAGCAGCCCGGGGACTAGCGGGGGTTCCTACGAGCAGTACTTC. The V gene is TRBV5-1, the J gene TRBJ2-7; 14 positions agree with TRBD2. The CDR3 runs to 16 residues. V lost 4 bases to trimming and J lost 1 base; unmatched junction nucleotides: 4. From germline, CDR1 is SGHRS and CDR2 YFSETQ.

This clone occurred once. V gene TRBV18 combines with J gene TRBJ2-1; the D gene is possibly TRBD1 (5 bases). The V and J ends lost 2 bases and 9 bases respectively, with 14 bases between them. The CDR3 is 14 amino acids. Germline CDR1 KGHSH, CDR2 LQKENI. The CDR3 is CASSPNQGKGEQFF. CDR3 DNA sequence: TGTGCCAGCTCACCAAACCAGGGAAAAGGTGAGCAGTTCTTC.

The V call is TRBV28, the J call TRBJ2-1, with 8 positions matching TRBD2. Germline-derived CDR1 and CDR2 are MDHEN and SYDVKM. This CDR3 is built from 15 residues. With V trimmed by 4 bases and J by 1 base, 3 bases remained unmatched. CDR3 protein: CASSSERESYNEQFF. In nucleotides, the CDR3 is TGTGCCAGCAGTTCCGAGCGGGAGTCCTACAATGAGCAGTTCTTC.

The chain has TRBV6-5 and TRBJ2-7; 10 nucleotides align to TRBD2. V lost 4 bases, J lost 5 bases, and 8 bases stayed unmatched. CDR1 is MNHEY, CDR2 SVGAGI, per germline. The CDR3 covers 15 residues. CDR3 loop: CASSSSSGSRHEQYF. The CDR3 DNA sequence: TGTGCCAGCAGTTCTTCTAGCGGGAGTAGGCACGAGCAGTACTTC.

This clone was detected once. The chain links TRBV27 to TRBJ1-3, with no clear D. The V gene's germline CDR1 is MNHEY and CDR2 SMNVEV (reference sequence). The V end lost 2 bases, the J end lost 1 base, and 9 bases lay between the germline ends. This CDR3 has 15 amino acids. The DNA for the CDR3 is TGTGCCAGCAGTTTAAGTCCCAGATCTGGAAACACCATATATTTT. Translation gives CASSLSPRSGNTIYF.

This chain links TRBV6-1 with TRBJ1-5; the match to TRBD1 covers 9 bases. Germline V gives CDR1 MNHNS, CDR2 SASEGT. With V trimmed by 8 bases and J by 6 bases, 8 bases remained unmatched. This CDR3 spans 14 amino acids. CDR3 nucleotide sequence: TGTGCCAGCGACGACAGGGGGTTAAGTCAGCCCCAGCATTTT. It codes for CASDDRGLSQPQHF.

The chain uses TRBV4-3 and TRBJ2-3; D perhaps matches TRBD1 (5 bases). Germline assignment: CDR1 LGHNA and CDR2 YSLEER. Between the trimmed V and J ends, which lost 1 base and 6 bases, there was a span of 14 bases. CDR3 length: 15 amino acids. In DNA, the CDR3 is TGCGCCAGCAGCCAAGGGGCAGGGTCTATGGATACGCAGTATTTT. This gives the protein CASSQGAGSMDTQYF.

The chain carries TRBV5-8 and TRBJ1-1; D unclear. Per the germline V gene, CDR1 is SGHTS and CDR2 is YDEGEE. Trimming removed 3 bases from V and 2 bases from J, with 8 bases in between. CDR3 length: 13 amino acids. CDR3 sequence (DNA): TGTGCCAGCAGCTCTGACTCAAACACTGAAGCTTTCTTT. This sequence encodes CASSSDSNTEAFF.

This chain uses TRBV6-5 with TRBJ2-7; 7 bases agree with TRBD2. V shed 5 bases and J 3 bases; nucleotides not matched to a gene: 7. CDR1 and CDR2 from the germline V gene are MNHEY and SVGAGI. The CDR3 is 14 amino acids. Here the CDR3 DNA reads TGTGCCAGCAGTCTAGCGGAAACCATCTACGAGCAGTACTTC. It yields the protein CASSLAETIYEQYF.

This clone has only one observation. The sample has other DNA sequences that encode this CDR3 too. The chain has TRBV9 and TRBJ2-7, with a tentative D call TRBD2 (6 bases). This CDR3 is built from 15 residues. The V gene lost 2 bases and the J gene lost 0 bases, with 12 bases spanning the gap. Germline V CDR1 and CDR2: SGDLS, YYNGEE. The CDR3 protein is CASSVGAGSSYEQYF. The CDR3 DNA follows: TGTGCCAGCAGCGTTGGCGCGGGAAGCTCCTACGAGCAGTACTTC.

The CDR3 loop is CASSHLSGTDEQFF. The CDR3 DNA sequence: TGTGCCAGCAGCCACTTGAGCGGGACCGATGAGCAGTTCTTC. This rearrangement joins TRBV4-2 to TRBJ2-1; 7 positions match TRBD2. Per germline, CDR1 LGHNA and CDR2 YNFKEQ. The CDR3 length is 14 residues. V shed 3 bases and J 8 bases; nucleotides not matched to a gene: 7.

The gene calls are TRBV10-1 and TRBJ2-1; D remains ambiguous. The length of the CDR3 is 12 residues. V was shortened by 3 bases and J by 8 bases, with 8 bases between the two germline ends. CDR1 and CDR2 (germline): WNHNN, SYGVQD (reference sequence). The CDR3 DNA reads as TGCGCCAGCAGTGAAAGCTTACATGAGCAGTTCTTC. Translation: CASSESLHEQFF.

The CDR3 sequence: CASSQDRQSYGYTF. Here the CDR3 DNA reads TGTGCCAGCAGCCAAGATAGACAGAGCTATGGCTACACCTTC. The chain combines TRBV4-2 with TRBJ1-2, with D possibly matching TRBD1 (5 bases). V was trimmed by 0 bases and J by 4 bases, leaving 9 bases between them. The CDR3 is 14 residues long. Per germline, CDR1 LGHNA and CDR2 YNFKEQ.

This chain joins TRBV6-1 and TRBJ2-2, with a weak D call TRBD1 (6 bases). Germline-derived CDR1 and CDR2 are MNHNS and SASEGT. V dropped 4 bases and J dropped 7 bases, with 7 bases sitting between them. This CDR3 region has 12 residues. CDR3 in DNA: TGTGCCAGCAGTGGGACAGTCGGGGAGCTGTTTTTT. Encoded protein: CASSGTVGELFF.